The present TCR beta chain was sequenced within a study of cytomegalovirus exposure and HLA in healthy donors. Study in general: The 120 validation repertoires were produced on the same platform as the 700 or so repertoires of the first cohort. This was reported in a later analysis.

This clone appeared once. The antigen is unknown. Clones were sequenced by immunoSEQ multiplex PCR, and TCRdb holds only the in-frame ones, with some missing. The sample carries around 160,000 clones, about 90% recorded once. CDR1 and CDR2 from the germline V gene are LNHDA and SQIVND (reference sequence). The trim removed 3 bases at V and 2 bases at J, leaving 11 bases unmatched. This CDR3 contains 17 residues. General observations from the study: It was reportedly the case that the classifier diagnosed cytomegalovirus status with high specificity and sensitivity. Researchers catalogued under 200 TCR beta chains as cytomegalovirus-associated. Most observed TCR sequences were rare, whereas some public TCRs were detected in many donors.

Sequenced sample: PBMCs. The receptor's source is a woman aged 18-29 years in good health and CMV-seropositive. V is TRBV19 and J is TRBJ2-3, with TRBD2 matching 7 bases. The CDR3 region is CASSIGVSGPSTDTQYF. As DNA, the CDR3 is TGTGCCAGTAGTATCGGAGTTAGCGGGCCCTCCACAGATACGCAGTATTTT.